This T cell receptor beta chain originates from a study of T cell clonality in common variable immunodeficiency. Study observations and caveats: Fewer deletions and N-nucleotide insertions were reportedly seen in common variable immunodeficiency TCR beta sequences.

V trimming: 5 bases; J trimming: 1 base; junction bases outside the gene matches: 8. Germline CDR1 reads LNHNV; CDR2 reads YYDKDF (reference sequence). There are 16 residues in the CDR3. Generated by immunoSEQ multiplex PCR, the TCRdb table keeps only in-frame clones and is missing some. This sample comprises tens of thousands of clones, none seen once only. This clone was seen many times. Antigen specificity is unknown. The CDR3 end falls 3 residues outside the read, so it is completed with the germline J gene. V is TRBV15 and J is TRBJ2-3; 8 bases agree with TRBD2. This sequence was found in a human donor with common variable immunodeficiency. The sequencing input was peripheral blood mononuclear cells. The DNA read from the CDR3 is TGTGCCACCAGCGTCGGACTAGCAGTCGGCACAGATACG. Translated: CATSVGLAVGTDT. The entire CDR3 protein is CATSVGLAVGTDTQYF.